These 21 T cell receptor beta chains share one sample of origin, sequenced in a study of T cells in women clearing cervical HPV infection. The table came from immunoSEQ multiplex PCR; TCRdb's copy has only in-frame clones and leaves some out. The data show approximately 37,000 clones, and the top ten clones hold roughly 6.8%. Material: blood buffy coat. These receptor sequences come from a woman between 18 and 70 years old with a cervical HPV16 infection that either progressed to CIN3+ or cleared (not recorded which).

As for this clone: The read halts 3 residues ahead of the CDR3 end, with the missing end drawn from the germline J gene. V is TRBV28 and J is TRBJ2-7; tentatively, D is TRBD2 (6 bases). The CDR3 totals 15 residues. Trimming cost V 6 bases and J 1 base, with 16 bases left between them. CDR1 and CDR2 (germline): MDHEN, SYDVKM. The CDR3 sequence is CASRTGTHPSYEQYF. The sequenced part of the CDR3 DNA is TGTGCCAGCAGAACCGGGACTCATCCTTCCTACGAG.

The covered CDR3 bases are TGTGCCAGCAGCTCGGACTGGACCGTCACAGATACC. Its translation: CASSSDWTVTDT. The full CDR3 protein is CASSSDWTVTDTYTF. The chain carries TRBV7-2 and TRBJ1-2; no definite D call. Sequencing ends 3 residues short of the CDR3 end; the germline J gene provides the rest. This CDR3 has 15 amino acids. Germline CDR1 reads SGHTA; CDR2 reads FQGNSA. Complete variable domain (other parts from reference TRBV7-2 and TRBJ1-2): GAGVSQSPSNKVTEKGKDVELRCDPISGHTALYWYRQSLGQGLEFLIYFQGNSAPDKSGLPSDRFSAERTGGSVSTLTIQRTQQEDSAVYLCASSSDWTVTDTYTFGSGTRLTVV.

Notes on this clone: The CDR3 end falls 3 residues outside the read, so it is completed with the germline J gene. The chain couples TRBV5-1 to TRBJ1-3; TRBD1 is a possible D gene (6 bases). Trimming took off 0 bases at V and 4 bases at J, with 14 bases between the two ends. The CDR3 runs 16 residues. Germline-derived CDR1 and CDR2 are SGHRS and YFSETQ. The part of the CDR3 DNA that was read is TGCGCCAGCAGCTTGGTTGGGGCAGGGGAAGGAAACACC. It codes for CASSLVGAGEGNT. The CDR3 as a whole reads CASSLVGAGEGNTIYF.

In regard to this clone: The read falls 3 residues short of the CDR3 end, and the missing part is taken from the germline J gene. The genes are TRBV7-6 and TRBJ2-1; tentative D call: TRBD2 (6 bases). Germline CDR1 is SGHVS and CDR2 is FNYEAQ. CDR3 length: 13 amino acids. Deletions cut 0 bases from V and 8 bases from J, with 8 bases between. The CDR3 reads CASSLAGEDEQFF. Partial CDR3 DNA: TGTGCCAGCAGCTTAGCAGGGGAGGATGAG.

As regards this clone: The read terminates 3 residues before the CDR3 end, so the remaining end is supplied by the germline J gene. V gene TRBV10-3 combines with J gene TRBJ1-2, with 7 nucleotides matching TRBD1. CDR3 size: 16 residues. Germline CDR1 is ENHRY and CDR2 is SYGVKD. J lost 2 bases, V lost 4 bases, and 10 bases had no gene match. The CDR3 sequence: CAISGGLGTANYGYTF. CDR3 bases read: TGTGCCATCAGTGGTGGATTGGGGACAGCGAACTATGGC.

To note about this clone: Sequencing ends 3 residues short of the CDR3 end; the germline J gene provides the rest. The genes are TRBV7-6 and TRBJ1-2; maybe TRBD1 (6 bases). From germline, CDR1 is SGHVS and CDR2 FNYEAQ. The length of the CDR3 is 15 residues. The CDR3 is CASSSNSGGMYDYTF. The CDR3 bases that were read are TGTGCCAGCAGCTCGAATAGCGGGGGCATGTACGAC.

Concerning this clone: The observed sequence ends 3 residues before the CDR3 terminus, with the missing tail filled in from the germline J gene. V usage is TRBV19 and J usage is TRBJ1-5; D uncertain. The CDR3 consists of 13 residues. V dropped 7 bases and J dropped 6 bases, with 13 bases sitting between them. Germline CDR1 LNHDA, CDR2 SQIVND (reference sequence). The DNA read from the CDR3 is TGTGCCAGTACCTCCTCTGAGGGTCAGCCC. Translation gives CASTSSEGQP. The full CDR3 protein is CASTSSEGQPQHF.

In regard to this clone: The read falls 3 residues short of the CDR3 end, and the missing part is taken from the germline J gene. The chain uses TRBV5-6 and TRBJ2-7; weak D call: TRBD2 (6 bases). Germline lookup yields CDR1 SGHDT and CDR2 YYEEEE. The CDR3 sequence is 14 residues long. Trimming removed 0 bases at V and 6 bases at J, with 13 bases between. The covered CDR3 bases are TGTGCCAGCAGCTTGGGGGCTAGCGCCGGCGAG. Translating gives CASSLGASAGE. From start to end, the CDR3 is CASSLGASAGEQYF.

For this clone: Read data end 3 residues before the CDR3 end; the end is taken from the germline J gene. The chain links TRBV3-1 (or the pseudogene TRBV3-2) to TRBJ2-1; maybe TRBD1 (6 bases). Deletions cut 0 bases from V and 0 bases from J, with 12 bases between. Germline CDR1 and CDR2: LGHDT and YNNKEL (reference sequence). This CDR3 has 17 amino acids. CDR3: CASSQDPDSISYNEQFF. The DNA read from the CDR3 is TGTGCCAGCAGCCAAGACCCGGACAGTATCTCCTACAATGAG.

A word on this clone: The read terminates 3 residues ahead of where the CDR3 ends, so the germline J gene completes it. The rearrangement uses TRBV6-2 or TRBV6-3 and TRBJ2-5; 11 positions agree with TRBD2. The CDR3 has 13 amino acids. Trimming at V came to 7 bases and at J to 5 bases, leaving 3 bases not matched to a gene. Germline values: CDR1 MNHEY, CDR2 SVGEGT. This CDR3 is CASMGLAAETQYF. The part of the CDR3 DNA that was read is TGTGCCAGCATGGGACTAGCGGCGGAGACC.

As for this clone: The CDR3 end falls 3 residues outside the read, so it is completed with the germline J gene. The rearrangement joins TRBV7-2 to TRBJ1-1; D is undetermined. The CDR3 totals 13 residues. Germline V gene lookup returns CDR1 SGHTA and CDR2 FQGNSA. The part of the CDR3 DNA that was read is TGTGCCAGCAGCCCCTATAACTCTCCTCAA. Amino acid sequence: CASSPYNSPQ. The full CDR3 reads CASSPYNSPQAFF.

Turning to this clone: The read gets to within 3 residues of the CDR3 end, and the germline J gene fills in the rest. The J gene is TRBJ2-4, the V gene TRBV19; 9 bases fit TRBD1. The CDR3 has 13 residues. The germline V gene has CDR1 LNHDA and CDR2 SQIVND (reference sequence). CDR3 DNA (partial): TGTGCCAGTCGTCAGGGACAGGGAGAAGGT. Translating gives CASRQGQGEG. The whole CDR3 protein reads CASRQGQGEGQYF.

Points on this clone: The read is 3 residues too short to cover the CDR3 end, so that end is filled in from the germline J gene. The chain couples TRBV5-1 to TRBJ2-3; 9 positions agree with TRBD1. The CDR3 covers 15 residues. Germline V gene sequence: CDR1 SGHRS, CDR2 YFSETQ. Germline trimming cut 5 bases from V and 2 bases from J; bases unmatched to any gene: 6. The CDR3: CASSGGQGTTDTQYF. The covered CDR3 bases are TGCGCCAGCAGTGGAGGACAGGGGACCACAGATACG.

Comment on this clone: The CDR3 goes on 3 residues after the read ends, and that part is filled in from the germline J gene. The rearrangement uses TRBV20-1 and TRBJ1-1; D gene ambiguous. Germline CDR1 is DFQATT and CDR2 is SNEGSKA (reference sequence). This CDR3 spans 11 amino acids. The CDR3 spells CSAMMPGEAFF. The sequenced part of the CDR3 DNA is TGCAGTGCTATGATGCCAGGAGAG.

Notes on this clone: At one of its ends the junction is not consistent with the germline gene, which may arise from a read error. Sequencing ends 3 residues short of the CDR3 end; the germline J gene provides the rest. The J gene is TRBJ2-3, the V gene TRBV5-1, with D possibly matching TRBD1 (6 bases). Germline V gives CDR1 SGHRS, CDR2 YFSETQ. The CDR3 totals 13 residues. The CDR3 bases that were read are TGCGCCAGCAGGTTGGGACAAGGGGATACG. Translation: CASRLGQGDT. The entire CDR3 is CASRLGQGDTQYF.

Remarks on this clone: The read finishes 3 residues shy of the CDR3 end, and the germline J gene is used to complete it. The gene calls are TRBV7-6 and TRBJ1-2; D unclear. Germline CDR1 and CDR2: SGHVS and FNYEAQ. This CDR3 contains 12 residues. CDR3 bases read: TGTGCCAGCAGCGTCTTCACAGATACC. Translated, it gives CASSVFTDT. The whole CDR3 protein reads CASSVFTDTYTF.

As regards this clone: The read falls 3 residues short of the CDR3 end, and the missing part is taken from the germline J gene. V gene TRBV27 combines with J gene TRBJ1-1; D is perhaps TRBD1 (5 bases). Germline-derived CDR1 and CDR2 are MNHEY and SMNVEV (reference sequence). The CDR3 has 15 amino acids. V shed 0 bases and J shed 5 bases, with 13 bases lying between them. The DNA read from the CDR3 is TGTGCCAGCAGTTTATCGTTCCAGGGTGGGACTGAA. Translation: CASSLSFQGGTE. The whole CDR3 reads CASSLSFQGGTEAFF.

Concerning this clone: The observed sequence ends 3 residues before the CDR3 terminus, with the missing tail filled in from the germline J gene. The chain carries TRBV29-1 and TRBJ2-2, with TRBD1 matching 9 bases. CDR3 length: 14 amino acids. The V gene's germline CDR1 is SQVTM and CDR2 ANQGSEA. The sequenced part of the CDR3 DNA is TGCAGCGTTGGGGACAGGGCTGGGGCCAACGTG. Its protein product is CSVGDRAGANV. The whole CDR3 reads CSVGDRAGANVLFF.

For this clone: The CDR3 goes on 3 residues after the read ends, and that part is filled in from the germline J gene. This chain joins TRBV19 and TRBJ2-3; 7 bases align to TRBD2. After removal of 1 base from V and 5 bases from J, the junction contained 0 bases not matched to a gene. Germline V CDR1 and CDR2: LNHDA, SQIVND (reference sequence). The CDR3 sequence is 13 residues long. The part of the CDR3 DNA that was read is TGTGCCAGTAGTATAGCGGGGGGAGATACG. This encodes CASSIAGGDT. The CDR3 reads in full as CASSIAGGDTQYF.

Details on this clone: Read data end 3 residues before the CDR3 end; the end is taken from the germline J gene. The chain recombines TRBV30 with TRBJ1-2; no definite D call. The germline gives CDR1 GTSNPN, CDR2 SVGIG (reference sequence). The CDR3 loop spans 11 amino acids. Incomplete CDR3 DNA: TGTGCCTGGAGTGGGGCAGATACC. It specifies CAWSGADT. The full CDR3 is CAWSGADTYTF. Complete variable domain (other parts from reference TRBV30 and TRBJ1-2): SQTIHQWPATLVQPVGSPLSLECTVEGTSNPNLYWYRQAAGRGLQLLFYSVGIGQISSEVPQNLSASRPQDRQFILSSKKLLLSDSGFYLCAWSGADTYTFGSGTRLTVV.

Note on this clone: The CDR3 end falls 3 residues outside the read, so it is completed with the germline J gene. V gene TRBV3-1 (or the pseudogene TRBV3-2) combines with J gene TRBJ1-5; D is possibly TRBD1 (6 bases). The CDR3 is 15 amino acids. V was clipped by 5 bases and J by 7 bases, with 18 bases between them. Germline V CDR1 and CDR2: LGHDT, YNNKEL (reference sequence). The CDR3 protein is CASSRGSGDGQPQHF. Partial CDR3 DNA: TGTGCCAGCAGCAGGGGATCAGGGGATGGACAGCCC.